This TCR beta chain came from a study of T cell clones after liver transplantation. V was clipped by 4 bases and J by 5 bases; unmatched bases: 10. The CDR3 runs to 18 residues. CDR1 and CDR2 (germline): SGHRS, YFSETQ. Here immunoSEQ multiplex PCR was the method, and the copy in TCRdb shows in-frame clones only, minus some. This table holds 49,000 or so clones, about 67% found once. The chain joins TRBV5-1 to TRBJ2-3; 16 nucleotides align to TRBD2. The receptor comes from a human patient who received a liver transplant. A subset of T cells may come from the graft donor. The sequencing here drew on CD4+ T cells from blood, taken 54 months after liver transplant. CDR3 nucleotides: TGCGCCAGCAGCGTCTCCGGGACTAGCGGGGGGGCCGAAGATACGCAGTATTTT. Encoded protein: CASSVSGTSGGAEDTQYF.